Each of the 32 T cell receptor beta chains below was sequenced from the same sample in a study of shared clonotypes between healthy human individuals. Generated by immunoSEQ multiplex PCR, the TCRdb table keeps only in-frame clones and is missing some. The table lists more than 550,000 clones, roughly 72% of them singletons. Sample: memory CD4+ T cells sorted from blood. Subset denoted: CD45RA-negative fraction. The receptors stem from a woman under 40 in good health.

This chain connects TRBV6-6 to TRBJ1-1, with D possibly being TRBD1 (6 bases). Germline CDR1 MNHNY, CDR2 SVGAGI (reference sequence). V lost 3 bases and J lost 1, with 9 bases in between. The CDR3 has 14 residues. DNA for the CDR3: TGTGCCAGCAGTTATGGACAGACGAACACTGAAGCTTTCTTT. The encoded protein is CASSYGQTNTEAFF.

The V and J genes are TRBV5-5 and TRBJ1-5, with 7 nucleotides matching TRBD1. The CDR3 runs to 15 residues. CDR1 and CDR2 from the germline V gene are SGHKS and YYEKEE (reference sequence). Losses at the gene ends were 5 bases for V and 4 bases for J; bases not matched to a gene: 9. The CDR3, as DNA: TGTGCCAGCAGTCCCAGTCAGGGGGGGAATCAGCCCCAGCATTTT. Protein product: CASSPSQGGNQPQHF.

CDR3 amino acids: CASIGRLNTGELFF. The DNA of the CDR3 is TGCGCCAGCATTGGAAGGTTGAACACCGGGGAGCTGTTTTTT. The V call is TRBV23-1, the J call TRBJ2-2, with D unresolved. TRBV23-1 is annotated as an ORF whose role is uncertain. The ends were cut back, 7 bases at V and 1 base at J, with 10 bases in the middle. This CDR3 has 14 amino acids.

V and J are TRBV25-1 and TRBJ1-1, with D perhaps TRBD1 (5 bases). V lost 6 bases to trimming and J lost 4 bases, with 15 bases between them. CDR1 is MGHDK and CDR2 is SYGVNS in the germline V gene. The CDR3 has 14 amino acids. The CDR3 protein is CASRGLGAGTEAFF. The CDR3 DNA sequence: TGTGCCAGCAGGGGTTTAGGGGCGGGCACTGAAGCTTTCTTT.

This chain uses TRBV4-2 with TRBJ2-1, with D maybe TRBD2 (6 bases). This CDR3 is built from 20 residues. CDR1 LGHNA and CDR2 YNFKEQ come from the germline V gene. Trimming cost V 2 bases and J 0 bases, with 23 bases left between them. The CDR3 sequence: CASSQQLRGISQHSYNEQFF. CDR3 DNA: TGTGCCAGCAGCCAACAATTACGGGGGATATCACAGCACTCCTACAATGAGCAGTTCTTC.

A remark on this clone: Since a far larger clone is one base different, this is likely a read error. Other DNA sequences within the sample encode an identical CDR3. This CDR3 reads CASSLNTEAFF. CDR3 sequence (DNA): TGTGCCAGCAGCCTGAACACTGAAGCTTTCTTT. The chain uses TRBV5-8 and TRBJ1-1; no reliable D call. Germline CDR1 and CDR2: SGHTS and YDEGEE. V dropped 4 bases and J dropped 0 bases, with 1 base sitting between them. CDR3 size: 11 residues.

The chain employs TRBV29-1 and TRBJ2-5; 8 bases agree with TRBD2. CDR3 length: 16 amino acids. Germline CDR1 and CDR2: SQVTM and ANQGSEA. J lost 6 bases, V lost 6 bases, and 18 bases had no gene match. CDR3 sequence (DNA): TGCAGCGTCGCACAAACTAGCGGCAACATGATAAAGACCCAGTACTTC. As protein: CSVAQTSGNMIKTQYF.

At least ten counts were recorded for this clone. As DNA, the CDR3 is TGCGCCAGCAGCCAAGTTTCTCAGGCAGGTCGTAGAGGCGGCTACACCTTC. Its translation is CASSQVSQAGRRGGYTF. V and J are TRBV4-1 and TRBJ1-2, with D uncertain. The CDR3 has 17 residues. Germline loops: CDR1 MGHRA, CDR2 YSYEKL. Trimming removed 1 base from V and 8 bases from J, with 23 bases in between.

The chain has TRBV4-1 and TRBJ1-1; perhaps TRBD1 as D (6 bases). This CDR3 is 16 amino acids long. The germline V gene encodes CDR1 MGHRA and CDR2 YSYEKL. The germline V and J ends were trimmed by 4 bases and 1 base, with 16 bases remaining between them. CDR3 amino acids: CASSRGRLDRNTEAFF. CDR3 bases: TGCGCCAGCAGCCGGGGGAGACTGGACAGGAACACTGAAGCTTTCTTT.

The chain has TRBV28 and TRBJ1-1; weak D call: TRBD1 (5 bases). The germline V and J ends were trimmed by 6 bases and 0 bases, with 11 bases remaining between them. The CDR3 runs to 14 residues. Germline V lookup: CDR1 MDHEN, CDR2 SYDVKM. For the CDR3, the DNA is TGTGCCAGCAGAAAGACAGAAGTGAACACTGAAGCTTTCTTT. As protein: CASRKTEVNTEAFF.

A remark on this clone: Other nucleotide sequences from this sample produce the same CDR3. J is TRBJ1-2 and V is TRBV5-1, with no clear D. The CDR3 length is 14 residues. V lost 0 bases, J lost 0 bases, and 6 bases lay in between. Germline CDR1 is SGHRS and CDR2 is YFSETQ. The CDR3 loop is CASSLGSSNYGYTF. The CDR3 DNA follows: TGCGCCAGCAGCTTGGGTTCCTCTAACTATGGCTACACCTTC.

V is TRBV6-5 and J is TRBJ1-3; D ambiguous. The CDR3 is 15 residues long. The germline V and J ends were trimmed by 2 bases and 2 bases, with 10 bases remaining between them. Germline CDR1 MNHEY, CDR2 SVGAGI. DNA for the CDR3: TGTGCCAGCAGTTACGATTTAACCGCTGGAAACACCATATATTTT. Translating gives CASSYDLTAGNTIYF.

This chain uses TRBV19 with TRBJ2-5; TRBD1 agrees at 7 bases. CDR3 length: 15 amino acids. Losses at the gene ends were 3 bases for V and 2 bases for J; bases not matched to a gene: 6. The germline V gene encodes CDR1 LNHDA and CDR2 SQIVND (reference sequence). The CDR3 bases are TGTGCCAGTAGTATCCGACAGGGTATGCAAGAGACCCAGTACTTC. Its translation is CASSIRQGMQETQYF.

The rearrangement links TRBV28 to TRBJ1-5, with D hard to call. Trimming stripped 3 bases from V and 0 bases from J, with 6 bases between. Germline assignment: CDR1 MDHEN and CDR2 SYDVKM. The CDR3 length is 14 residues. CDR3: CASSFSYSNQPQHF. The CDR3 DNA is TGTGCCAGCAGTTTCAGTTATAGCAATCAGCCCCAGCATTTT.

This sequence joins TRBV18 and TRBJ2-2, with 12 bases lining up with TRBD1. The CDR3 consists of 19 residues. The germline V gene encodes CDR1 KGHSH and CDR2 LQKENI. J gave up 4 bases and V 3 bases, and 12 bases lay outside the gene matches. The CDR3 reads CASSPRGQGARSSTGELFF. CDR3 bases: TGTGCCAGCTCACCGAGGGGACAGGGGGCGCGATCGTCCACCGGGGAGCTGTTTTTT.

In regard to this clone: Other DNA sequences in this specimen translate into the identical CDR3. This chain links TRBV18 with TRBJ1-1, with D perhaps TRBD1 (5 bases). The ends were cut back, 6 bases at V and 3 bases at J, with 11 bases in the middle. The CDR3 is made up of 13 amino acids. The germline CDR1 and CDR2 sequences are KGHSH and LQKENI. This CDR3 is CASSPGQDTEAFF. CDR3 bases: TGTGCCAGCTCCCCCGGACAAGACACTGAAGCTTTCTTT.

This clone occurred a few times. The sample has other DNA sequences that encode this CDR3 too. The genes are TRBV6-5 and TRBJ1-1; no definite D call. Trimming left V 2 bases short and J 2 bases short, with 6 bases between. Germline V lookup: CDR1 MNHEY, CDR2 SVGAGI. The CDR3 is 13 residues long. CDR3 sequence: CASSYGGNTEAFF. Here the CDR3 DNA reads TGTGCCAGCAGTTACGGAGGTAACACTGAAGCTTTCTTT.

The V gene is TRBV28, the J gene TRBJ1-2, with a tentative D call TRBD1 (5 bases). The V gene lost 3 bases and the J gene lost 6 bases, with 11 bases spanning the gap. The CDR3 is 13 residues long. Germline lookup yields CDR1 MDHEN and CDR2 SYDVKM. CDR3 sequence reads: CASSFPGRHGYTF. In DNA form, the CDR3 reads TGTGCCAGCAGTTTTCCGGGACGTCATGGCTACACCTTC.

This clone occurred a few times. The rearrangement uses TRBV9 and TRBJ2-7, with 8 bases lining up with TRBD2. V shed 3 bases, J shed 0 bases, and the junction held 11 bases outside the gene matches. This CDR3 has 17 residues. CDR1 and CDR2 from the germline V gene are SGDLS and YYNGEE. Here the CDR3 DNA reads TGTGCCAGCAGCGAGCCCGAACTAGCGGCAAGCTCCTACGAGCAGTACTTC. Protein: CASSEPELAASSYEQYF. The full variable domain, completed using reference TRBV9 and TRBJ2-7, is DSGVTQTPKHLITATGQRVTLRCSPRSGDLSVYWYQQSLDQGLQFLIQYYNGEERAKGNILERFSAQQFPDLHSELNLSSLELGDSALYFCASSEPELAASSYEQYFGPGTRLTVT.

The J gene is TRBJ2-3, the V gene TRBV7-8; 12 bases agree with TRBD2. The junction had 3 bases not matched to a gene; V was cut back by 0 bases and J by 2 bases. Looked up from germline, CDR1 is SGHVS and CDR2 is FQNEAQ. The CDR3 consists of 17 residues. DNA for the CDR3: TGTGCCAGCAGCTTAGCGCTAGCGGGAGGGCCCACAGATACGCAGTATTTT. Translated, it gives CASSLALAGGPTDTQYF.

The chain employs TRBV15 and TRBJ1-2; D unclear. There are 14 residues in the CDR3. The ends were cut back, 0 bases at V and 6 bases at J, with 11 bases in the middle. Germline V CDR1 and CDR2: LNHNV, YYDKDF (reference sequence). The CDR3 here is CATSRDRKTNGYTF. The CDR3, as DNA: TGTGCCACCAGCAGAGATCGTAAGACAAATGGCTACACCTTC.

This clone was observed a handful of times. This rearrangement joins TRBV30 to TRBJ2-7; TRBD1 might be the D (5 bases). Trimming stripped 0 bases from V and 2 bases from J, with 8 bases between. Germline V gene lookup returns CDR1 GTSNPN and CDR2 SVGIG (reference sequence). This CDR3 has 13 amino acids. The CDR3 DNA reads as TGTGCCTGGAGTGTCCACAGGACCTACGAGCAGTACTTC. Residues: CAWSVHRTYEQYF.

The chain recombines TRBV5-1 with TRBJ1-3; D is ambiguous. Trimming left V 0 bases short and J 0 bases short, with 10 bases between. Per germline, CDR1 SGHRS and CDR2 YFSETQ. The CDR3 is made up of 16 amino acids. The CDR3 sequence is CASSLGPQSSGNTIYF. For the CDR3, the DNA is TGCGCCAGCAGCTTGGGACCCCAAAGCTCTGGAAACACCATATATTTT.

The chain combines TRBV6-4 with TRBJ2-3, with TRBD2 as a possible D gene (5 bases). CDR1 MRHNA and CDR2 SNTAGT come from the germline V gene. Trimming cost V 6 bases and J 0 bases, with 10 bases left between them. The CDR3 is made up of 14 amino acids. The DNA of the CDR3 is TGTGCCAGCAGCGCCCCGGGGAGCACAGATACGCAGTATTTT. This translates into CASSAPGSTDTQYF.

This clone turned up a few times. The chain employs TRBV7-8 and TRBJ1-1, with D perhaps TRBD1 (5 bases). The V and J ends lost 5 bases and 0 bases respectively, with 7 bases between them. The CDR3 loop spans 13 amino acids. The germline V gene encodes CDR1 SGHVS and CDR2 FQNEAQ. CDR3 residues: CASSRGLNTEAFF. CDR3 DNA: TGTGCCAGCAGCCGGGGGTTGAACACTGAAGCTTTCTTT.

The CDR3 spells CASSERPSGITGELFF. The CDR3 coding sequence is TGTGCCAGCAGTGAACGCCCTAGCGGCATAACCGGGGAGCTGTTTTTT. The V and J genes are TRBV6-1 and TRBJ2-2, with TRBD2 identical over 7 bases. The CDR3 contains 16 residues. The V segment lost 2 bases and the J segment 5 bases; nucleotides outside the gene matches: 8. Germline V gives CDR1 MNHNS, CDR2 SASEGT.

The rearrangement uses TRBV30 and TRBJ2-7; no reliable D call. The germline gives CDR1 GTSNPN, CDR2 SVGIG (reference sequence). This CDR3 contains 12 residues. V lost 0 bases, J lost 7 bases, and 10 bases lay in between. The CDR3 sequence is CAWSVLGLEQYF. The CDR3 DNA sequence: TGTGCCTGGAGTGTACTTGGGTTGGAGCAGTACTTC. Complete variable domain (other parts from reference TRBV30 and TRBJ2-7): SQTIHQWPATLVQPVGSPLSLECTVEGTSNPNLYWYRQAAGRGLQLLFYSVGIGQISSEVPQNLSASRPQDRQFILSSKKLLLSDSGFYLCAWSVLGLEQYFGPGTRLTVT.

Ten or more counts support this clone. V usage is TRBV27 and J usage is TRBJ1-1; a possible D gene is TRBD1 (5 bases). The CDR3 has 13 residues. V lost 6 bases and J lost 8, with 16 bases in between. CDR1 and CDR2 from the germline V gene are MNHEY and SMNVEV (reference sequence). CDR3 sequence reads: CASRYQIRAEAFF. Written as DNA, the CDR3 is TGTGCCAGCAGATATCAGATCAGGGCCGAAGCTTTCTTT.

The V gene is TRBV2, the J gene TRBJ2-1, with TRBD2 as a possible D gene (6 bases). V lost 11 bases and J lost 0, with 14 bases in between. This CDR3 spans 14 amino acids. Germline CDR1 is SNHLY and CDR2 is FYNNEI. This CDR3 reads CAGGLFLSYNEQFF. CDR3 nucleotides: TGTGCCGGGGGACTTTTCCTCTCCTACAATGAGCAGTTCTTC.

This chain links TRBV29-1 with TRBJ1-1; TRBD1 matches at 7 bases. This CDR3 contains 13 residues. Germline CDR1 is SQVTM and CDR2 is ANQGSEA. V was pared by 7 bases and J by 3 bases, with 8 bases of the junction left unmatched. CDR3 in amino acids: CSAHYTGDTEAFF. The CDR3 bases are TGCAGCGCCCATTATACAGGGGACACTGAAGCTTTCTTT.

For this clone: Different DNA sequences within this sample yield the same CDR3. The chain carries TRBV20-1 and TRBJ1-6; D is undetermined. The ends were cut back, 0 bases at V and 7 bases at J, with 1 base in the middle. Germline-derived CDR1 and CDR2 are DFQATT and SNEGSKA (reference sequence). This CDR3 is built from 11 residues. CDR3 DNA sequence: TGCAGTGCTAGAGAGAATTCACCCCTCCACTTT. Amino acids: CSARENSPLHF.

The genes are TRBV5-1 and TRBJ2-7; TRBD1 agrees at 9 bases. This CDR3 has 16 residues. V shed 2 bases and J 0 bases; nucleotides not matched to a gene: 6. CDR1 SGHRS and CDR2 YFSETQ come from the germline V gene. The CDR3 DNA sequence: TGCGCCAGCAGCTTAGAAGGACAGGGGAGCTCCTACGAGCAGTACTTC. Its protein product is CASSLEGQGSSYEQYF.